Below, 30 T cell receptor beta chains from the same sample are listed, as sequenced in a study of blood T cell repertoires in COVID-19. Clones were sequenced by immunoSEQ multiplex PCR, and TCRdb holds only the in-frame ones, with some missing. The sample lists over 200,000 clones; 80% to 90% were seen once. Sequences were obtained from PBMCs or T cells enriched from blood (not recorded which). The receptor set was obtained from a woman between 45 and 60 years old who had recovered from COVID-19.

The J gene is TRBJ2-4, the V gene TRBV28, with TRBD1 matching 12 bases. The trim removed 3 bases at V and 9 bases at J, leaving 3 bases unmatched. Germline assignment: CDR1 MDHEN and CDR2 SYDVKM. The CDR3 loop spans 14 amino acids. CDR3 region: CASSFGTGGSIQYF. The DNA for the CDR3 is TGTGCCAGCAGTTTCGGGACAGGGGGCAGCATTCAGTACTTC.

Worth noting for this clone: The same CDR3 can be traced to other DNA sequences in this sample. V is TRBV27 and J is TRBJ1-5; tentatively, D is TRBD1 (6 bases). The germline V gene encodes CDR1 MNHEY and CDR2 SMNVEV (reference sequence). Trimming pared 6 bases from V and 3 bases from J, leaving 9 bases between. This CDR3 has 13 amino acids. The CDR3: CASSRTDNQPQHF. The CDR3 DNA is TGTGCCAGCAGCCGGACAGACAATCAGCCCCAGCATTTT.

The rearrangement uses TRBV5-1 and TRBJ2-1; a possible D gene is TRBD2 (5 bases). CDR3 length: 15 amino acids. Germline assignment: CDR1 SGHRS and CDR2 YFSETQ. V was clipped by 0 bases and J by 3 bases, with 10 bases between them. CDR3 nucleotide sequence: TGCGCCAGCAGCTTGGCGCCCGGGGTCTACAATGAGCAGTTCTTC. It codes for CASSLAPGVYNEQFF.

This clone was detected once. This chain joins TRBV7-3 and TRBJ2-2; TRBD2 aligns across 11 bases. V trimming: 5 bases; J trimming: 5 bases; junction bases outside the gene matches: 10. Germline assignment: CDR1 SGHTA and CDR2 FQGTGA. The CDR3 runs 17 residues. Here the CDR3 reads CASSQDSGRARTGELFF. As DNA, the CDR3 is TGTGCCAGCAGCCAGGATAGCGGGAGGGCCCGGACCGGGGAGCTGTTTTTT.

The rearrangement joins TRBV2 to TRBJ2-3, with TRBD2 matching over 8 bases. Trimming cost V 4 bases and J 4 bases; bases outside gene matches: 16. The germline gives CDR1 SNHLY, CDR2 FYNNEI. The CDR3 is made up of 18 amino acids. The CDR3 coding sequence is TGTGCCAGCAGTGTGGGTAGCGGGATAGGGGCGGGATCAGATACGCAGTATTTT. Its translation is CASSVGSGIGAGSDTQYF.

The genes are TRBV5-4 and TRBJ2-7; 8 positions match TRBD1. CDR1 is SGHNT, CDR2 YYREEE, per germline (reference sequence). V gave up 4 bases and J gave up 0 bases; unmatched junction bases: 6. The CDR3 consists of 15 residues. The CDR3 region is CASSQRDRSSYEQYF. The CDR3 bases are TGTGCCAGCAGCCAACGGGACAGGAGCTCCTACGAGCAGTACTTC.

V usage is TRBV7-6 and J usage is TRBJ2-7; maybe TRBD1 (6 bases). The ends were cut back, 2 bases at V and 3 bases at J, with 17 bases in the middle. The CDR3 length is 16 residues. CDR1 and CDR2 (germline): SGHVS, FNYEAQ. CDR3 sequence: CASSLPSGAGDYEQYF. The CDR3 DNA sequence: TGTGCCAGCAGCTTACCTTCAGGGGCGGGTGACTACGAGCAGTACTTC.

This clone was counted a few times. The chain links TRBV2 to TRBJ2-1; possibly TRBD2 for D (5 bases). CDR3 length: 16 residues. CDR1 is SNHLY and CDR2 is FYNNEI in the germline V gene. Trimming left V 8 bases short and J 0 bases short, with 17 bases between. CDR3 sequence (DNA): TGTGCCAGCCAAGCGGACGGGGTACTCTCCTACAATGAGCAGTTCTTC. It translates to CASQADGVLSYNEQFF.

This rearrangement joins TRBV27 to TRBJ1-1; possibly TRBD1 for D (6 bases). CDR3 size: 14 residues. Trimming shortened V by 2 bases and J by 4 bases, and 11 bases separated the two germline ends. Germline V CDR1 and CDR2: MNHEY, SMNVEV (reference sequence). The CDR3 sequence is CASSLNRALTEAFF. The CDR3 bases are TGTGCCAGCAGTTTAAACAGGGCCCTCACTGAAGCTTTCTTT.

The chain links TRBV4-1 to TRBJ1-4, with D possibly matching TRBD1 (5 bases). Germline V gene data show CDR1 as MGHRA and CDR2 as YSYEKL. The V end was cut by 2 bases, the J end by 8 bases, with 15 bases between. The CDR3 runs to 15 residues. CDR3 nucleotides: TGCGCCAGCAGCCAAACGGGGGGGACTAGGGAAAAACTGTTTTTT. The encoded protein is CASSQTGGTREKLFF.

The chain couples TRBV10-3 to TRBJ2-2, with TRBD1 as a possible D gene (6 bases). There are 16 residues in the CDR3. The ends were cut back, 6 bases at V and 5 bases at J, with 19 bases in the middle. Germline-derived CDR1 and CDR2 are ENHRY and SYGVKD. CDR3: CAISAAGARRTGELFF. The CDR3 nucleotides read TGTGCCATCAGCGCCGCAGGGGCGAGGCGGACCGGGGAGCTGTTTTTT.

The V and J genes are TRBV7-6 and TRBJ2-7; D call uncertain. This CDR3 region has 15 residues. Germline CDR1 and CDR2: SGHVS and FNYEAQ. Trimming left V 5 bases short and J 0 bases short, with 14 bases between. CDR3 region: CASSMAGLNSYEQYF. CDR3 sequence (DNA): TGTGCCAGCAGCATGGCCGGGTTGAACTCCTACGAGCAGTACTTC.

This chain joins TRBV5-1 and TRBJ2-7; 7 bases map to TRBD1. V lost 4 bases to trimming and J lost 1 base; unmatched junction nucleotides: 11. The CDR3 has 16 residues. CDR1 and CDR2 (germline): SGHRS, YFSETQ. CDR3 region: CASSRTGTANSYEQYF. The CDR3 DNA is TGCGCCAGCAGCCGAACCGGGACAGCGAATTCCTACGAGCAGTACTTC.

The chain is built from TRBV27 and TRBJ1-1; D gene unclear. V was trimmed by 5 bases and J by 1 base, leaving 14 bases between them. This CDR3 has 15 amino acids. Per germline, CDR1 MNHEY and CDR2 SMNVEV (reference sequence). CDR3 sequence (DNA): TGTGCCAGCAGTACCCGTCCAGGTACGAACACTGAAGCTTTCTTT. It codes for CASSTRPGTNTEAFF.

V gene TRBV3-1 (or the pseudogene TRBV3-2) combines with J gene TRBJ2-1; TRBD1 aligns across 10 bases. Germline V CDR1 and CDR2: LGHDT, YNNKEL (reference sequence). J lost 4 bases, V lost 6 bases, and 0 bases had no gene match. The CDR3 extends over 13 amino acids. The CDR3 nucleotides are TGTGCCAGCAGGGGACAGGGGTACAATGAGCAGTTCTTC. As protein: CASRGQGYNEQFF.

This clone was seen a few times. The chain couples TRBV4-2 to TRBJ1-3, with no clear D. This CDR3 has 16 residues. The germline gives CDR1 LGHNA, CDR2 YNFKEQ. Trimming left V 1 base short and J 2 bases short, with 12 bases between. The CDR3 bases are TGTGCCAGCAGCCAAGTATCCGCCACTCCTGGAAACACCATATATTTT. This translates into CASSQVSATPGNTIYF.

V is TRBV12-3 or TRBV12-4 and J is TRBJ1-5; D is unresolved. This CDR3 has 13 residues. Trimming cost V 6 bases and J 2 bases, with 8 bases left between them. CDR3 loop: CASSPGGNQPQHF. In DNA, the CDR3 is TGTGCCAGCAGCCCCGGAGGCAATCAGCCCCAGCATTTT.

This chain joins TRBV19 and TRBJ1-5; TRBD1 aligns across 7 bases. The CDR3 loop spans 15 amino acids. Germline trimming cut 6 bases from V and 0 bases from J; bases unmatched to any gene: 5. Germline V gives CDR1 LNHDA, CDR2 SQIVND (reference sequence). CDR3 DNA sequence: TGTGCCAGTAGGACGACAGGGTATAGCAATCAGCCCCAGCATTTT. The encoded protein is CASRTTGYSNQPQHF.

This rearrangement joins TRBV10-3 to TRBJ1-1; D might be TRBD1 (5 bases). V was clipped by 10 bases and J by 3 bases, with 9 bases between them. The CDR3 contains 11 residues. Germline V CDR1 and CDR2: ENHRY, SYGVKD. Written as DNA, the CDR3 is TGTGCCACCCGGGGGGACACTGAAGCTTTCTTT. It is translated as CATRGDTEAFF.

The chain joins TRBV2 to TRBJ2-3, with 7 bases that match TRBD2. V trimming: 6 bases; J trimming: 3 bases; junction bases outside the gene matches: 12. This CDR3 region has 16 residues. Germline V gene lookup returns CDR1 SNHLY and CDR2 FYNNEI. CDR3 coding DNA: TGTGCCAGCAGCGACCCCCCTAGCGGAAATACAGATACGCAGTATTTT. It translates to CASSDPPSGNTDTQYF.

The genes are TRBV5-8 and TRBJ2-6, with D uncertain. With 2 bases removed from V and 0 bases from J, the gap between germline ends came to 6 bases. The CDR3 extends over 15 amino acids. Germline CDR1 reads SGHTS; CDR2 reads YDEGEE. CDR3 sequence (DNA): TGTGCCAGCAGCTTAAGCCACTCTGGGGCCAACGTCCTGACTTTC. This codes for CASSLSHSGANVLTF.

The chain carries TRBV3-1 (or the pseudogene TRBV3-2) and TRBJ2-3; no firm D call. The V gene lost 6 bases and the J gene lost 8 bases, with 9 bases spanning the gap. CDR3 length: 11 amino acids. Germline V CDR1 and CDR2: LGHDT, YNNKEL (reference sequence). Here the CDR3 DNA reads TGTGCCAGCAGTGCGGTTGGTACGCAGTATTTT. Translation: CASSAVGTQYF.

The chain has TRBV3-1 (or the pseudogene TRBV3-2) and TRBJ2-1; 9 bases are shared with TRBD2. Germline V gene data show CDR1 as LGHDT and CDR2 as YNNKEL (reference sequence). This CDR3 comprises 16 residues. V gave up 2 bases and J gave up 4 bases; unmatched junction bases: 6. CDR3 loop: CASSQHSSGNYNEQFF. The CDR3 coding sequence is TGTGCCAGCAGCCAACATTCTAGCGGGAATTACAATGAGCAGTTCTTC.

The gene calls are TRBV27 and TRBJ1-1, with a weak D call TRBD1 (5 bases). Germline-derived CDR1 and CDR2 are MNHEY and SMNVEV (reference sequence). CDR3 length equals 11 residues. V was shortened by 8 bases and J by 6 bases, with 10 bases between the two germline ends. The CDR3 loop reads CASFWGAEAFF. CDR3 nucleotide sequence: TGTGCCAGCTTTTGGGGGGCTGAAGCTTTCTTT.

With regard to this clone: Other DNA sequences from this sample encode an identical CDR3 as well. This chain links TRBV5-1 with TRBJ2-7; TRBD2 matches 12 bases. Per germline, CDR1 SGHRS and CDR2 YFSETQ. Trimming took 4 bases from V and 2 from J; bases not matched to a gene: 1. This CDR3 is 14 amino acids long. The CDR3 DNA is TGCGCCAGCAGCCGGACTAGCGGGACCTACGAGCAGTACTTC. Amino acid sequence: CASSRTSGTYEQYF.

The chain has TRBV3-1 (or the pseudogene TRBV3-2) and TRBJ2-1; D is perhaps TRBD2 (5 bases). CDR1 and CDR2 from the germline V gene are LGHDT and YNNKEL (reference sequence). V shed 0 bases and J shed 7 bases, with 7 bases lying between them. The CDR3 extends over 13 amino acids. The CDR3 here is CASSQDIANEQFF. The CDR3 DNA follows: TGTGCCAGCAGCCAAGATATAGCGAATGAGCAGTTCTTC.

The gene calls are TRBV4-1 and TRBJ2-2, with 11 nucleotides matching TRBD2. V lost 1 base to trimming and J lost 5 bases; unmatched junction nucleotides: 12. Germline CDR1 and CDR2: MGHRA and YSYEKL. CDR3 length: 19 residues. The CDR3 DNA reads TGCGCCAGCAGCCAAGGGCCAGGGCTAGCGGGAGGTGGGACCGGGGAGCTGTTTTTT. It translates to CASSQGPGLAGGGTGELFF.

The rearrangement uses TRBV29-1 and TRBJ2-4; the D is unclear. Germline CDR1 is SQVTM and CDR2 is ANQGSEA. This CDR3 spans 13 amino acids. Trimming removed 3 bases at V and 15 bases at J, with 21 bases between. CDR3 sequence (DNA): TGCAGCGTTGAGCCCCAGAGAGGTTCTCTCAGGTACTTC. Its protein is CSVEPQRGSLRYF.

The table lists this clone with a count of one. V usage is TRBV27 and J usage is TRBJ1-1, with D unresolved. Trimming shortened V by 2 bases and J by 5 bases, and 9 bases separated the two germline ends. The CDR3 runs to 13 residues. Germline V gene data show CDR1 as MNHEY and CDR2 as SMNVEV (reference sequence). The CDR3 DNA sequence: TGTGCCAGCAGTTTAGAGGCTAGGACTGAAGCTTTCTTT. Protein sequence: CASSLEARTEAFF.

The chain is built from TRBV4-1 and TRBJ2-7; 8 bases fit TRBD2. Germline-derived CDR1 and CDR2 are MGHRA and YSYEKL. V lost 7 bases and J lost 7; bases outside the gene matches: 9. The CDR3 sequence is 13 residues long. The CDR3 DNA is TGCGCCAGCACCCTCGGGGGGGCGGGGGAGCAGTACTTC. Its protein product is CASTLGGAGEQYF.